This T cell receptor beta chain was identified during a study of Graves' ophthalmopathy and Graves' hyperthyroidism. Points on this clonotype: Its antigen is unidentified.

Study conclusions and caveats: Among thyroid clonotypes expanded above 0.001 frequency, most also appeared in blood.

Diagnostic conclusions were grounded in clinical symptoms, serum thyroxine, TRAb, thyroid ultrasound and orbital computed tomography. The sequenced template was RNA, covering the TCR beta CDR3 region. The first round was an RT-PCR with HTBI primers, and the second round was a multiplex PCR. TCRdb fed the multiplex PCR reads into MiXCR, producing one record per CDR3 protein. The table has around 1,200,000 distinct CDR3 sequences, less than 45% seen once. Trimming removed 5 bases at V and 9 bases at J, with 7 bases between. Looked up from germline, CDR1 is SQVTM and CDR2 is ANQGSEA. CDR3 length: 10 residues.

The chain uses TRBV29-1 and TRBJ2-2, with D perhaps TRBD1 (6 bases). The sequence was collected from an adult man with Graves' hyperthyroidism. Sequencing was performed on peripheral blood or thyroid tissue (not recorded which). The CDR3 nucleotides are TGCAGCGTTCGGGACAGGGAGCTGTTTTTT. As protein: CSVRDRELFF.